A selection of T cell receptor beta chains follows, all from one sample in a study of blood T cell repertoires in COVID-19. Using immunoSEQ multiplex PCR, the repertoire was profiled, and TCRdb retains in-frame clones only, with some absent. Seen here are about 470,000 clones, roughly nine tenths observed once, and the top ten hold 0.65% to 0.9%. Sequencing was carried out using PBMCs or T cells enriched from blood (not recorded which). The receptors here all came from a woman aged 18-29 years who had recovered from COVID-19. CDR3s include the opening cysteine and the closing phenylalanine or tryptophan. D genes are given only for firm matches. Some rows mark clone size as missing; the rest say once, few, many or name a class of expanded clone.

TRBV5-1	-	TRBJ2-3	-	CASSLMTVTDTQYF	TGCGCCAGCAGCTTAATGACAGTAACAGATACGCAGTATTTT
TRBV2	-	TRBJ2-1	-	CASLKDLGHEQFF	TGTGCCAGCTTGAAAGACTTAGGCCATGAGCAGTTCTTC
TRBV12-3/TRBV12-4	-	TRBJ1-1	-	CASRLSRGAFF	TGTGCCAGCAGGTTGTCCCGGGGAGCTTTCTTT
TRBV27	-	TRBJ1-2	-	CASRGRNYGYTF	TGTGCCAGCAGGGGGAGGAACTATGGCTACACCTTC
TRBV7-2	-	TRBJ1-3	TRBD1	CASGRGLGNTIYF	TGTGCCAGCGGCAGGGGGCTGGGAAACACCATATATTTT
TRBV5-1	-	TRBJ1-2	TRBD1	CASRPGQGILRLNYGYTF	TGCGCCAGCAGACCGGGACAGGGAATATTGCGGCTTAACTATGGCTACACCTTC
TRBV9	-	TRBJ2-7	-	CASSVDDSYEQYF	TGTGCCAGCAGCGTAGATGACAGCTACGAGCAGTACTTC
TRBV30	-	TRBJ1-5	TRBD1	CAWKDRVGNQPQHF	TGTGCCTGGAAAGACAGGGTCGGCAATCAGCCCCAGCATTTT
TRBV6-6	-	TRBJ1-6	-	CASRTGIRNSPLHF	TGTGCCAGCCGAACAGGGATCCGTAATTCACCCCTCCACTTT
TRBV7-9	-	TRBJ1-4	TRBD1	CASSFEGQLNEKLFF	TGTGCCAGCAGCTTTGAGGGACAGCTGAATGAAAAACTGTTTTTT
TRBV3-1/TRBV3-2	-	TRBJ1-1	-	CASSTLNTEAFF	TGTGCCAGCAGTACTTTGAACACTGAAGCTTTCTTT
TRBV3-1/TRBV3-2	-	TRBJ1-2	-	CASSQGRSRRIYYGYTF	TGTGCCAGCAGCCAAGGGCGGAGCAGGAGGATTTACTATGGCTACACCTTC
TRBV30	-	TRBJ1-1	TRBD1	CAWSTLRTGSLNTEAFF	TGTGCCTGGAGTACCTTGCGGACAGGAAGTTTGAACACTGAAGCTTTCTTT
TRBV3-1/TRBV3-2	once	TRBJ2-3	-	CASSGREQLTDTQYF	TGTGCCAGCAGCGGCCGGGAGCAGCTCACAGATACGCAGTATTTT
TRBV12-5	-	TRBJ1-1	TRBD1	CASGLRDRETTEAFF	TGTGCTAGTGGTCTCCGGGACAGGGAAACCACTGAAGCTTTCTTT
TRBV5-6	-	TRBJ1-5	-	CASSSEGRSNQPQHF	TGTGCCAGCAGCTCGGAGGGACGTAGCAATCAGCCCCAGCATTTT
TRBV5-4	-	TRBJ2-5	-	CASSTKAGAGETQYF	TGTGCCAGCAGCACAAAGGCGGGGGCCGGGGAGACCCAGTACTTC
TRBV5-1	-	TRBJ2-2	TRBD1	CASSPGTGYVGELFF	TGCGCCAGCAGCCCCGGGACAGGGTACGTCGGGGAGCTGTTTTTT
TRBV5-4	-	TRBJ1-1	-	CASSLVLGTGNTEAFF	TGTGCCAGCAGCTTGGTCTTAGGAACGGGGAACACTGAAGCTTTCTTT
TRBV6-5	-	TRBJ1-1	TRBD1	CASSSTGANTEAFF	TGTGCCAGCAGTTCGACAGGGGCGAACACTGAAGCTTTCTTT
TRBV4-2	-	TRBJ2-5	TRBD2	CASSQASGEPQETQYF	TGTGCCAGCAGCCAAGCTAGCGGGGAGCCCCAGGAGACCCAGTACTTC
TRBV4-2	-	TRBJ2-5	-	CASSQDTTQETQYF	TGTGCCAGCAGCCAAGACACTACCCAAGAGACCCAGTACTTC
TRBV15	-	TRBJ1-1	-	CATSRESVGSEAFF	TGTGCCACCAGCAGAGAATCGGTGGGCTCCGAAGCTTTCTTT
TRBV30	-	TRBJ1-2	-	CAWNEGYGYTF	TGTGCCTGGAATGAGGGTTATGGCTACACCTTC